This entry lists 8 T cell receptor beta chains sequenced from one sample in a study of blood T cell repertoires in COVID-19. Using immunoSEQ multiplex PCR, the repertoire was profiled, and TCRdb retains in-frame clones only, with some absent. This table has 150,000 to 200,000 clones, about 87% appearing once. Source material: peripheral blood. These receptors came from an elderly woman with COVID-19, enrolled during active disease.

In its sample, this clone was seen once. The chain is built from TRBV5-1 and TRBJ2-5; TRBD2 agrees at 11 bases. The V gene end was trimmed by 5 bases and the J gene end by 4 bases; junction bases not matched to a gene: 4. Germline V gene lookup returns CDR1 SGHRS and CDR2 YFSETQ. There are 14 residues in the CDR3. CDR3 in DNA: TGCGCCAGCAGGGTAGCGGGAGGGGGAGAGACCCAGTACTTC. Encoded protein: CASRVAGGGETQYF.

This clone was counted a single time. The chain has TRBV2 and TRBJ1-4; D gene ambiguous. Germline CDR1 and CDR2: SNHLY and FYNNEI. The V gene lost 7 bases and the J gene lost 5 bases, with 8 bases spanning the gap. The CDR3 has 12 residues. The CDR3 loop reads CASKRGNEKLFF. CDR3 coding DNA: TGTGCCAGCAAACGCGGGAATGAAAAACTGTTTTTT.

This clone was seen just once. The rearrangement links TRBV3-1 (or the pseudogene TRBV3-2) to TRBJ1-1; maybe TRBD1 (5 bases). V was pared by 1 base and J by 0 bases, with 9 bases between. Germline CDR1 reads LGHDT; CDR2 reads YNNKEL (reference sequence). The CDR3 length is 15 residues. CDR3 region: CASSQGRGLNTEAFF. The CDR3 DNA follows: TGTGCCAGCAGCCAAGGAAGGGGCCTGAACACTGAAGCTTTCTTT.

The chain links TRBV19 to TRBJ2-2, with D tentatively TRBD2 (6 bases). The CDR3 is 15 residues long. The V and J ends lost 2 bases and 4 bases respectively, with 11 bases between them. Germline CDR1 reads LNHDA; CDR2 reads SQIVND (reference sequence). This CDR3 reads CASSIRQGGTGELFF. In DNA form, the CDR3 reads TGTGCCAGTAGTATACGCCAGGGAGGCACCGGGGAGCTGTTTTTT.

The chain couples TRBV4-1 to TRBJ2-1; 13 positions match TRBD2. The CDR3 covers 17 residues. Trimming removed 4 bases from V and 6 bases from J; junction bases left unmatched: 9. Germline V lookup: CDR1 MGHRA, CDR2 YSYEKL. The CDR3 DNA reads as TGCGCCAGCAGCCCTAAATATACTAGCGGGAGGGCCAATGAGCAGTTCTTC. Its translation is CASSPKYTSGRANEQFF.

The chain carries TRBV24-1 and TRBJ2-1; 15 nucleotides agree with TRBD2. The germline V gene encodes CDR1 KGHDR and CDR2 SFDVKD. The junction had 15 bases not matched to a gene; V was cut back by 7 bases and J by 9 bases. The CDR3 sequence is 18 residues long. The DNA for the CDR3 is TGTGCCACCAGAGGAACAGGGGGAGGACTAGCGGGAGGGGGTGAGCAGTTCTTC. It is translated as CATRGTGGGLAGGGEQFF.

This clone was recorded once. The chain employs TRBV6-5 and TRBJ1-1; 10 bases are a match to TRBD1. V lost 6 bases, J lost 10 bases, and 11 bases stayed unmatched. The CDR3 is 14 residues long. Germline assignment: CDR1 MNHEY and CDR2 SVGAGI. This CDR3 reads CASRRQGADRGAFF. The CDR3 DNA sequence: TGTGCCAGCAGACGACAGGGGGCGGATAGGGGAGCTTTCTTT.

This chain joins TRBV4-2 and TRBJ2-3, with TRBD2 identical over 8 bases. From germline, CDR1 is LGHNA and CDR2 YNFKEQ. The CDR3 spans 15 residues. V lost 2 bases, J lost 5 bases, and 6 bases stayed unmatched. The CDR3 loop reads CASSQTSGLGDTQYF. The CDR3 DNA sequence: TGTGCCAGCAGCCAAACTAGCGGCTTGGGAGATACGCAGTATTTT.